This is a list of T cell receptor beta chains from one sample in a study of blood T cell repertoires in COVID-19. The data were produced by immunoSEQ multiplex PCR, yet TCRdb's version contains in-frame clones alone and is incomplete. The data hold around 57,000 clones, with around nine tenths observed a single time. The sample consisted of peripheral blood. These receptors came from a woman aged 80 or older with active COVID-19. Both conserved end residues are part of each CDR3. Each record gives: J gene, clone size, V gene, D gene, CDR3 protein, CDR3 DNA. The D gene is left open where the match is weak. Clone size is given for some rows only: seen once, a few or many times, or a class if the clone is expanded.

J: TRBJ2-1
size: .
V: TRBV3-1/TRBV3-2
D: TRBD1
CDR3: CASSRDRINEQFF
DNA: TGTGCCAGCAGCCGGGACAGGATCAATGAGCAGTTCTTC

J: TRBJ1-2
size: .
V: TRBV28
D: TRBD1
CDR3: CASSSAGGTGVYGYTF
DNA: TGTGCCAGCAGTTCCGCAGGGGGGACAGGGGTCTATGGCTACACCTTC

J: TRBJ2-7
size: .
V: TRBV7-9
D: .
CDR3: CASSPGDTREQYF
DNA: TGTGCCAGCAGCCCAGGGGACACAAGGGAGCAGTACTTC

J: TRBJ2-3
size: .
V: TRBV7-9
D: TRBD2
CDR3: CASSPLAGVTDTQYF
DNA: TGTGCCAGCAGCCCATTAGCGGGGGTTACAGATACGCAGTATTTT

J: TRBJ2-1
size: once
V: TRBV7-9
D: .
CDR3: CASSPREGLPSYNEQFF
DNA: TGTGCCAGCAGCCCTCGCGAGGGTCTACCCTCCTACAATGAGCAGTTCTTC

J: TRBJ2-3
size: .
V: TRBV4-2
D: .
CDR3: CASSYFSQSTDTQYF
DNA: TGTGCCAGCAGCTACTTTAGCCAGAGCACAGATACGCAGTATTTT

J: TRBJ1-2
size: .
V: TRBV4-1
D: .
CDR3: CASSQAPVVHYGYTF
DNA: TGCGCCAGCAGCCAAGCCCCAGTCGTTCACTATGGCTACACCTTC

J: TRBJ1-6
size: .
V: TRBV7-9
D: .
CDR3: CAGHPGDSPLHF
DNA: TGTGCAGGTCACCCAGGCGATTCACCCCTCCACTTT

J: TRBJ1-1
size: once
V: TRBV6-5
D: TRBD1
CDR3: CASRPTGTTNTEAFF
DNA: TGTGCCAGCAGACCGACAGGGACGACGAACACTGAAGCTTTCTTT

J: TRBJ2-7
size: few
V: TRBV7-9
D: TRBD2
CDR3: CASSPGGRNEQYF
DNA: TGTGCCAGCAGCCCCGGCGGGAGGAACGAGCAGTACTTC

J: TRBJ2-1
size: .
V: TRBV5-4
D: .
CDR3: CASSLGGFSSYNEQFF
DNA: TGTGCCAGCAGCTTGGGCGGGTTCTCCTCCTACAATGAGCAGTTCTTC

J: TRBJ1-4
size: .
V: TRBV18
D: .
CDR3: CASSRGSEKLFF
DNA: TGTGCCAGCTCAAGGGGAAGTGAAAAACTGTTTTTT

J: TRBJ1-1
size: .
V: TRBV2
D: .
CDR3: CASSSAGRRAFF
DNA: TGTGCCAGCAGTTCCGCCGGGAGAAGGGCTTTCTTT

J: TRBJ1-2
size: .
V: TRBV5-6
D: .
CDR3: CASSLDPRGNYGYTF
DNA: TGTGCCAGCAGCTTAGACCCTAGGGGTAACTATGGCTACACCTTC

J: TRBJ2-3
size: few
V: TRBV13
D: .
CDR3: CASSSYLTDTQYF
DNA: TGTGCCAGCAGCTCCTACTTGACAGATACGCAGTATTTT

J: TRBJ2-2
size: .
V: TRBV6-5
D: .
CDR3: CASKGPGELFF
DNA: TGTGCCAGCAAGGGGCCCGGGGAGCTGTTTTTT

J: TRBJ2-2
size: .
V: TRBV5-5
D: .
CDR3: CASSPVTTVWSGELFF
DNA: TGTGCCAGCAGCCCGGTCACCACTGTCTGGAGCGGGGAGCTGTTTTTT

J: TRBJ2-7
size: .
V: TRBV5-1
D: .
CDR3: CASSLEQHSYEQYF
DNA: TGCGCCAGCAGCTTGGAACAACACTCCTACGAGCAGTACTTC

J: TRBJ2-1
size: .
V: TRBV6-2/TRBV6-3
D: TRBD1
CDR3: CASSYRTGTYNEQFF
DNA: TGTGCCAGCAGTTACCGGACAGGGACCTACAATGAGCAGTTCTTC

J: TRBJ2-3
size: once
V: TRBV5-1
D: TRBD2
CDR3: CASSLGTSGGDTQYF
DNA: TGCGCCAGCAGCTTGGGGACTAGCGGGGGGGATACGCAGTATTTT

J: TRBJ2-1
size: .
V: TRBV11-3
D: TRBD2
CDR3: CASSQRGDYNEQFF
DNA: TGTGCCAGCAGCCAACGGGGGGATTACAATGAGCAGTTCTTC

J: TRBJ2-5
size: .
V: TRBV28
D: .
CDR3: CASSSPGEGQETQYF
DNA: TGTGCCAGCAGTTCCCCTGGAGAGGGTCAAGAGACCCAGTACTTC

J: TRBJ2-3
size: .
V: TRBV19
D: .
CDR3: CASSIRRGLTDTQYF
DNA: TGTGCCAGTAGTATAAGGCGGGGTCTCACAGATACGCAGTATTTT

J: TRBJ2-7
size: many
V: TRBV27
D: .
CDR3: CASSPGQLISYEQYF
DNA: TGTGCCAGCAGTCCCGGACAGCTAATCTCCTACGAGCAGTACTTC

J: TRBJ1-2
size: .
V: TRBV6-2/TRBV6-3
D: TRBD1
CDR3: CASSDRGSSSGNGYTF
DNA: TGTGCCAGCAGCGACAGGGGCTCAAGTAGTGGGAATGGCTACACCTTC

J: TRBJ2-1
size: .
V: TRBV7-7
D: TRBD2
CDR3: CASSLSGGVYNEQFF
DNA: TGTGCTAGCAGCTTAAGCGGGGGGGTTTACAATGAGCAGTTCTTC

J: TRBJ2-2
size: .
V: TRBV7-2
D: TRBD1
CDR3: CASRTGRTGELFF
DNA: TGTGCCAGCAGGACAGGGAGAACCGGGGAGCTGTTTTTT

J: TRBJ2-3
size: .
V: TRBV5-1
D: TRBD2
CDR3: CASSFLTSTDTQYF
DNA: TGCGCCAGCAGCTTCCTGACTAGCACGGATACGCAGTATTTT

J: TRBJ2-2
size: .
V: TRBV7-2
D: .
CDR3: CASHMRASGELFF
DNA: TGTGCCAGCCACATGAGGGCGAGCGGGGAGCTGTTTTTT

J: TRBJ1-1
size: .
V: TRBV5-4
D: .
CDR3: CASSLPGTMNTEAFF
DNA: TGTGCCAGCAGCTTGCCCGGGACAATGAACACTGAAGCTTTCTTT

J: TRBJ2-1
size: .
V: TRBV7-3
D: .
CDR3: CASSPQEGGEQFF
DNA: TGTGCCAGCAGCCCCCAGGAGGGGGGGGAGCAGTTCTTC

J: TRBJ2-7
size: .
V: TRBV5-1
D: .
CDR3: CASSLGGEEGRYEQYF
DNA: TGCGCCAGCAGCTTGGGGGGCGAAGAAGGACGTTACGAGCAGTACTTC